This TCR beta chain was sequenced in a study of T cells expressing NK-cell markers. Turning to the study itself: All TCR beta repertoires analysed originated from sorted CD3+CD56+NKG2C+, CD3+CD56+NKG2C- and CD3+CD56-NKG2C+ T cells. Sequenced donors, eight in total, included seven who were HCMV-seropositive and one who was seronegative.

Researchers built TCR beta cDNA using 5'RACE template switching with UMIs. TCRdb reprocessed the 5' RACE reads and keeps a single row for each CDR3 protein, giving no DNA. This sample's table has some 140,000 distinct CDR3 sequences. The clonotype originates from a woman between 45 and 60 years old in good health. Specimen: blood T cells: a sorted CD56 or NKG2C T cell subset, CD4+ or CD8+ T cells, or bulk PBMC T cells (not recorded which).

The chain's CDR3 is CASSQDGEFYNEQFF. The chain uses TRBV3-1 and TRBJ2-1. CDR3 length: 15 residues. The germline V gene encodes CDR1 LGHDT and CDR2 YNNKEL (reference sequence).